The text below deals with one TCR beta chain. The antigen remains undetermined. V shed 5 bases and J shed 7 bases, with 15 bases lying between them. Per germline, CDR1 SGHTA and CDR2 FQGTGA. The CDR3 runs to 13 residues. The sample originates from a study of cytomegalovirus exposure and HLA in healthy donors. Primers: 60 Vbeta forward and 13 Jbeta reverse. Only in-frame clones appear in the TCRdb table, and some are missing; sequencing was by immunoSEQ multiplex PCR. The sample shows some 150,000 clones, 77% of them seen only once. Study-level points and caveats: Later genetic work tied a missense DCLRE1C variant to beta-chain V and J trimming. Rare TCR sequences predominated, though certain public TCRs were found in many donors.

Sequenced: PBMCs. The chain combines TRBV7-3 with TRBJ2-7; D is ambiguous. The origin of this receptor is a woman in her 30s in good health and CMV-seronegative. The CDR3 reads CASSQALYGEQYF. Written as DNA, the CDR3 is TGTGCCAGCAGCCAAGCACTCTACGGGGAGCAGTACTTC.